Listed here is a single T cell receptor beta chain. The entry originates in a study of blood T cell repertoires in COVID-19. Whole-study context: Researchers got acute and convalescent COVID-19 samples from the United States, Italy and Spain. The analysed material was cDNA or gDNA that came from T cells, B-cell-depleted T cells, or PBMCs.

Under the authors' procedure: The assay estimated nucleated cells by amplifying reference gene primers. The data were produced by immunoSEQ multiplex PCR, yet TCRdb's version contains in-frame clones alone and is incomplete. V and J calls plus clone size are reproduced from that table; the DNA served to infer D and trimming. In the table there are fewer than 200,000 clones, approximately 90% of which are singletons. CDR3 length: 15 amino acids. Germline CDR1 is SNHLY and CDR2 is FYNNEI. The gene calls are TRBV2 and TRBJ1-1, with TRBD1 identical over 8 bases. Sequencing was performed on peripheral blood. The receptor was isolated from a man aged 45-60 years who had recovered from COVID-19. The CDR3 bases are TGTGTCGGGCAGGACAGGGCGTTCATGAACACTGAAGCTTTCTTT. It codes for CVGQDRAFMNTEAFF.